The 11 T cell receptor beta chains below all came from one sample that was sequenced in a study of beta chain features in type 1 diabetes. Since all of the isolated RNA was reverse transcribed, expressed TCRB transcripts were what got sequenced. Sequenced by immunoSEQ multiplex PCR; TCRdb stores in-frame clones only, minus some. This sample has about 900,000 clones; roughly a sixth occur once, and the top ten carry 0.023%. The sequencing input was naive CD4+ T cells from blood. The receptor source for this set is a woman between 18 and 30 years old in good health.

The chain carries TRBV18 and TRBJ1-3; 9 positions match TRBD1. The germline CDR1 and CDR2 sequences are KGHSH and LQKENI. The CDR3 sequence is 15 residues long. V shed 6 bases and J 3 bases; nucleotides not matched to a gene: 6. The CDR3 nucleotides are TGTGCCAGCTCCCGTCGGACAGGGGTTGGAAACACCATATATTTT. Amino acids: CASSRRTGVGNTIYF.

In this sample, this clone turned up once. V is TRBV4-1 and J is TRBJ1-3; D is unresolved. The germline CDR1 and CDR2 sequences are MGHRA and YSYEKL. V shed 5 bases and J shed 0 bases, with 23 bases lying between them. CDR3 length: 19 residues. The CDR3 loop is CASSEPGRGVGNSGNTIYF. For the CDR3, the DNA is TGCGCCAGCAGCGAACCAGGTCGCGGGGTGGGGAACTCTGGAAACACCATATATTTT.

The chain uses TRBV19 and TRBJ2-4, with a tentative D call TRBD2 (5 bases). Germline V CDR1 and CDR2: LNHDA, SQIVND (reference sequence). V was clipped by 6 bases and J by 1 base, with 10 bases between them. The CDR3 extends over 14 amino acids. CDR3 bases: TGTGCCAGTAGGCGAGGAGGTGCCAAAAACATTCAGTACTTC. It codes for CASRRGGAKNIQYF.

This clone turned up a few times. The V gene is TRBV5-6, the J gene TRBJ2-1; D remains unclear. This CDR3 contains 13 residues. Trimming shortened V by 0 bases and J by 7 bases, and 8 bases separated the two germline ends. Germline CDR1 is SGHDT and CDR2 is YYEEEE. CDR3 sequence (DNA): TGTGCCAGCAGCTTGGTGACAACTAATGAGCAGTTCTTC. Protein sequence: CASSLVTTNEQFF.

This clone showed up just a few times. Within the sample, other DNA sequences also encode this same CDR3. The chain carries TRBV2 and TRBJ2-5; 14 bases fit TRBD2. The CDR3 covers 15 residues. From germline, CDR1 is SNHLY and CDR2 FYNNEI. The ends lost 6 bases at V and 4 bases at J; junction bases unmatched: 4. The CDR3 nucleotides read TGTGCCAGCAGCGGGACTAGCGGGAGTGGAGAGACCCAGTACTTC. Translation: CASSGTSGSGETQYF.

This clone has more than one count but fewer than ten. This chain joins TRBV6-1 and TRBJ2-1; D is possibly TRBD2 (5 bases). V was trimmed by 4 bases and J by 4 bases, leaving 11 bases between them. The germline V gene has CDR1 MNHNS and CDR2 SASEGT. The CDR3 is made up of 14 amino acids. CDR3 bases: TGTGCCAGCAGTGGGTCTAGCCAGTACAATGAGCAGTTCTTC. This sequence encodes CASSGSSQYNEQFF.

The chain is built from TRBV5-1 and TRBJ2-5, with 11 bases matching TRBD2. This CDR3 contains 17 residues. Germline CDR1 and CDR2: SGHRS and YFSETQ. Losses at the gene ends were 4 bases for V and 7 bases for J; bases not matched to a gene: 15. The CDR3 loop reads CASSTGLAAIQGGTQYF. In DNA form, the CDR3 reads TGCGCCAGCAGCACGGGACTAGCGGCCATACAGGGTGGGACCCAGTACTTC.

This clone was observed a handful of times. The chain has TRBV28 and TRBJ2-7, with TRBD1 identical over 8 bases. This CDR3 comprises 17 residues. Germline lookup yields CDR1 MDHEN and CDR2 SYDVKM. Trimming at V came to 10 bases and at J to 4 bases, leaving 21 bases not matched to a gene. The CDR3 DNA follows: TGTGCCACCTATACACTCAGGGGGCGGTCTGGTGGGTACGAGCAGTACTTC. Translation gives CATYTLRGRSGGYEQYF.

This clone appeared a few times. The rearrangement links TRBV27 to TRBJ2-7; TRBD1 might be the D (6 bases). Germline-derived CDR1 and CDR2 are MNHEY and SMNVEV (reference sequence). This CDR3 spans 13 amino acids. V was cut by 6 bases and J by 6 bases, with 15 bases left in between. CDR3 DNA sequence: TGTGCCAGCAGACGGACAGCTGTTGGCGAGCAGTACTTC. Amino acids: CASRRTAVGEQYF.

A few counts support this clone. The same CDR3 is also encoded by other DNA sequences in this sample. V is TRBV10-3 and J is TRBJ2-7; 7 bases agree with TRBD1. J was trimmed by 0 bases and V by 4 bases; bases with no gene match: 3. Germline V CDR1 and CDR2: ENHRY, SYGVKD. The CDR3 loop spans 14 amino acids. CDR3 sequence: CAISGQGSSYEQYF. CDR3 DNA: TGTGCCATCAGTGGACAGGGTAGCTCCTACGAGCAGTACTTC.

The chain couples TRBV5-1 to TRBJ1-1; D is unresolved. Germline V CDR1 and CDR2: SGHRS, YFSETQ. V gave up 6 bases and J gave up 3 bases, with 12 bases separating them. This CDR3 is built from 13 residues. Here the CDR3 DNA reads TGCGCCAGCAACTTTAAGCAGTACACTGAAGCTTTCTTT. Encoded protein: CASNFKQYTEAFF.